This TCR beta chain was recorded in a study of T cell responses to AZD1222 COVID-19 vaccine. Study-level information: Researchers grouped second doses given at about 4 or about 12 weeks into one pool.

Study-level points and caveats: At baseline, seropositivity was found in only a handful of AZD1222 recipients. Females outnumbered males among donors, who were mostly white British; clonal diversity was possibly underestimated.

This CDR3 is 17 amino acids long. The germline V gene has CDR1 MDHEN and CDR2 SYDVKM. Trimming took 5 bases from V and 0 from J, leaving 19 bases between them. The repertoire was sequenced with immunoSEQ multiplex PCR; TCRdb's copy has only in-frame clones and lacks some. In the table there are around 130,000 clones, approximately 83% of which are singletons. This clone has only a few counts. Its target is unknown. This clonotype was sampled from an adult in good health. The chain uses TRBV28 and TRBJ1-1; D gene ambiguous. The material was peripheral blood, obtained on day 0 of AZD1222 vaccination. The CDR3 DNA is TGTGCCAGCAGTGCCGGAGGTTGGGGAGAATTGAACACTGAAGCTTTCTTT. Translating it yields CASSAGGWGELNTEAFF.